The source of this T cell receptor (beta chain) is a study of cytomegalovirus exposure and HLA in healthy donors. Study-level points and caveats: Later, an analysis found that common viral pathogens appeared to be linked with several of the most significant clusters. In a later analysis, 16,951 TCR beta sequences were associated with HLA alleles at 0.05 false discovery rate. The CMV antigen specificity of three CMV-associated chains was confirmed through in vitro analysis.

The V gene's germline CDR1 is DFQATT and CDR2 SNEGSKA (reference sequence). The V and J ends lost 5 bases and 7 bases respectively, with 11 bases between them. CDR3 length: 11 residues. Details on this clone: Antigen specificity is unknown.

This PCR relied on a set of 60 Vbeta primers and 13 Jbeta primers. The protocol was immunoSEQ multiplex PCR, while the TCRdb copy is restricted to in-frame clones and leaves out a portion. The top ten clones hold over 4.5% of a sample with over 150,000 clones, roughly 80% of them seen once. The chain employs TRBV20-1 and TRBJ1-2, with a possible D match to TRBD1 (6 bases). The receptor's source is a male donor in good health and CMV-seronegative. The specimen was PBMCs. The CDR3 nucleotides are TGCAGTGCTTTACAGGGCTTTGGCTACACCTTC. It translates to CSALQGFGYTF.